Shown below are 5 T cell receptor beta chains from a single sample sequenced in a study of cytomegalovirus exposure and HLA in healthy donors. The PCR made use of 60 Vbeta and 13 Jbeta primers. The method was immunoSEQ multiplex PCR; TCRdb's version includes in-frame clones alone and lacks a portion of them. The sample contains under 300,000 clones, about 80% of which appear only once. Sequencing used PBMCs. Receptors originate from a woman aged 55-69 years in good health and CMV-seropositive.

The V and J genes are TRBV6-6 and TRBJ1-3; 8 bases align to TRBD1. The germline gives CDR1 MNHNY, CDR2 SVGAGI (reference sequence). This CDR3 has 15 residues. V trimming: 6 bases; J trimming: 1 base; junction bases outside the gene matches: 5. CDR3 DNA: TGTGCCAGCAGAGGGACAGGAAGATCTGGAAACACCATATATTTT. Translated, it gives CASRGTGRSGNTIYF.

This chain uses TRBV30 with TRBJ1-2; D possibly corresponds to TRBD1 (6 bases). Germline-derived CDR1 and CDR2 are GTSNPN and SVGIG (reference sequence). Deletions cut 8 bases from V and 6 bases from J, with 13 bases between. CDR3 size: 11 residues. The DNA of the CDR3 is TGTGCCGGCCCCAGGGGACATGGCTACACCTTC. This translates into CAGPRGHGYTF.

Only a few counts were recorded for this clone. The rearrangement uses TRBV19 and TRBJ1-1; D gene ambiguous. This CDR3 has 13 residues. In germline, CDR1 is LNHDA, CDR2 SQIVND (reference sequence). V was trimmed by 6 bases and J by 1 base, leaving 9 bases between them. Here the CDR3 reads CASSLSPNTEAFF. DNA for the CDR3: TGTGCCAGTAGCCTCTCTCCGAACACTGAAGCTTTCTTT.

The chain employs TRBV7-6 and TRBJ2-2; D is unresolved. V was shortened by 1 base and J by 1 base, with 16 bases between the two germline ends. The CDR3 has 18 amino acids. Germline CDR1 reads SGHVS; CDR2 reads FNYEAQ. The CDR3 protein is CASSLEAANRVNTGELFF. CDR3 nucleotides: TGTGCCAGCAGCTTAGAGGCTGCGAACAGAGTGAACACCGGGGAGCTGTTTTTT.

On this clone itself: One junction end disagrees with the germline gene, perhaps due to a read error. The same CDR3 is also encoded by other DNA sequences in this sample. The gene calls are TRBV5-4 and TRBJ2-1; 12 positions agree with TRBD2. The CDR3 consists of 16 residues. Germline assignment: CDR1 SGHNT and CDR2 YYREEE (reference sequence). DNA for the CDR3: TGTGCCAGCAGTTTGGAGCTAGCGGGGGGGGGCAATGAGCAGTTCTTC. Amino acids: CASSLELAGGGNEQFF.